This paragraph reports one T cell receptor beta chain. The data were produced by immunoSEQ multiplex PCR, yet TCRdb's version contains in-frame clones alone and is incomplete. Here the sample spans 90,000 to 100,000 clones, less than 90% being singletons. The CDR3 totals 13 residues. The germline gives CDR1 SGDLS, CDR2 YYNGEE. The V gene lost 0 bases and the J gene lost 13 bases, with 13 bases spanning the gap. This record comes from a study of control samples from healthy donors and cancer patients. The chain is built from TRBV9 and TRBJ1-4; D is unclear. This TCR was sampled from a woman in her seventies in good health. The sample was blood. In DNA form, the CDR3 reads TGTGCCAGCAGCGTAGTCCCCGAAGGGAGACTGTTTTTT. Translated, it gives CASSVVPEGRLFF.